A single sample is the source of the 10 T cell receptor beta chains below, sequenced in a study of shared clonotypes between healthy human individuals. Data came from immunoSEQ multiplex PCR; TCRdb stores just in-frame clones and leaves some out. The sample consists of 2,500,000 or so clones, around 90% of them appearing once. The specimen sequenced was naive CD4+ T cells sorted from blood. Subset described: CD45RA+ positively selected. All receptors come from a man aged 18 to 35 in good health.

V and J are TRBV10-2 and TRBJ1-5; the match to TRBD1 covers 8 bases. The CDR3 runs to 15 residues. The V and J ends lost 5 bases and 4 bases, in that order; junction bases with no gene match: 7. Per the germline V gene, CDR1 is WSHSY and CDR2 is SAAADI. The CDR3 DNA reads as TGCGCCAGCAGTTTAGGACAGGGTGGGAATCAGCCCCAGCATTTT. Protein: CASSLGQGGNQPQHF.

The CDR3 DNA sequence: TGTGCCTGGACCTCGGGTTTCGGGGTTAATTCACCCCTCCACTTT. Residues: CAWTSGFGVNSPLHF. This chain uses TRBV30 with TRBJ1-6; no definite D call. With 4 bases removed from V and 6 bases from J, the gap between germline ends came to 16 bases. The CDR3 runs to 15 residues. Germline V gives CDR1 GTSNPN, CDR2 SVGIG (reference sequence). The whole variable domain, remainder taken from reference TRBV30 and TRBJ1-6, is SQTIHQWPATLVQPVGSPLSLECTVEGTSNPNLYWYRQAAGRGLQLLFYSVGIGQISSEVPQNLSASRPQDRQFILSSKKLLLSDSGFYLCAWTSGFGVNSPLHFGNGTRLTVT.

This rearrangement joins TRBV4-3 to TRBJ2-7; 9 bases fit TRBD1. The CDR3 has 15 amino acids. Trimming took 3 bases from V and 2 from J; bases not matched to a gene: 5. Germline lookup yields CDR1 LGHNA and CDR2 YSLEER. The CDR3 reads CASSQGTGSAYEQYF. The CDR3 DNA reads as TGCGCCAGCAGCCAGGGGACAGGGTCTGCCTACGAGCAGTACTTC.

The chain is built from TRBV6-5 and TRBJ1-2, with D possibly matching TRBD1 (6 bases). There are 13 residues in the CDR3. The germline V gene has CDR1 MNHEY and CDR2 SVGAGI. V was trimmed by 5 bases and J by 4 bases, leaving 11 bases between them. CDR3 amino acids: CASSVGQSYGYTF. The CDR3, as DNA: TGTGCCAGCAGTGTCGGACAGTCCTATGGCTACACCTTC.

The V call is TRBV18, the J call TRBJ2-7; D may be TRBD2 (6 bases). V was clipped by 3 bases and J by 5 bases, with 23 bases between them. CDR1 KGHSH and CDR2 LQKENI come from the germline V gene. This CDR3 is 17 amino acids long. In DNA form, the CDR3 reads TGTGCCAGCTCACCCTCGGGTTTCCGCCTATTAGCGGACGAGCAGTACTTC. Translated: CASSPSGFRLLADEQYF.

In this sample, this clone turned up once. The same CDR3 arises from other DNA sequences in this sample as well. V gene TRBV11-2 combines with J gene TRBJ2-5; 7 nucleotides line up with TRBD2. CDR3 size: 13 residues. After removal of 5 bases from V and 5 bases from J, the junction contained 5 bases not matched to a gene. Germline CDR1 and CDR2: SGHAT and FQNNGV. The CDR3 DNA is TGTGCCAGCAGCCTTGGACTAGGGGAGACCCAGTACTTC. Translation gives CASSLGLGETQYF.

The chain employs TRBV19 and TRBJ1-1, with no clear D. Trimming cost V 3 bases and J 4 bases, with 12 bases left between them. Germline values: CDR1 LNHDA, CDR2 SQIVND (reference sequence). This CDR3 spans 14 amino acids. The CDR3: CASSMTARGTEAFF. CDR3 DNA sequence: TGTGCCAGTAGTATGACGGCCCGGGGCACTGAAGCTTTCTTT.

This clone was recorded only once. V and J are TRBV5-1 and TRBJ1-1; D unresolved. CDR3 size: 12 residues. The ends were cut back, 0 bases at V and 8 bases at J, with 8 bases in the middle. Germline values: CDR1 SGHRS, CDR2 YFSETQ. The CDR3 reads CASSLEGREAFF. CDR3 DNA sequence: TGCGCCAGCAGCTTGGAAGGGAGGGAAGCTTTCTTT.

CDR3 amino acids: CASSPGQGAEEQFF. CDR3 DNA: TGTGCCAGCAGCCCGGGACAGGGGGCTGAAGAGCAGTTCTTC. The chain carries TRBV11-3 and TRBJ2-1, with 12 bases fitting TRBD1. The CDR3 loop spans 14 amino acids. Germline lookup yields CDR1 SGHNT and CDR2 YENEEA. With 5 bases clipped from V and 10 bases from J, the junction kept 6 bases outside the gene matches.

CDR3 in amino acids: CASRRSASEAFF. The CDR3, as DNA: TGTGCCAGCAGGCGATCCGCTTCGGAAGCTTTCTTT. V is TRBV7-2 and J is TRBJ1-1; D unclear. Germline values: CDR1 SGHTA, CDR2 FQGNSA. CDR3 length equals 12 residues. V lost 6 bases, J lost 8 bases, and 13 bases lay in between.